The sequence of this TCR beta chain was determined in a study of CD8 T cells in ankylosing spondylitis. Study outcomes and limitations: Fewer than 10 highly homologous variants formed a TCR beta motif that appeared characteristic of ankylosing spondylitis blood.

Points on this clonotype: Antigen unknown.

This CDR3 is built from 15 residues. Germline CDR1 is MGHDK and CDR2 is SYGVNS. Trimming took 3 bases from V and 3 from J; bases not matched to a gene: 4. Library preparation for TCR beta used quantitative 5'-RACE with molecular barcodes. Each CDR3 protein gets one entry after TCRdb re-called the 5' RACE reads with MiXCR. The table lists 700,000 to 850,000 distinct CDR3 sequences, roughly 10% of them singletons, with roughly 0.51% in the top ten. This TCR was sampled from a male donor with ankylosing spondylitis. The sequenced sample consisted of blood, either unsorted or a sorted T cell fraction (not recorded which). The chain employs TRBV25-1 and TRBJ2-1, with 8 bases identical to TRBD1. The CDR3 spells CASSDQTGGYNEQFF. CDR3 nucleotides: TGTGCCAGCAGTGATCAAACAGGGGGCTACAATGAGCAGTTCTTC. Filled out from reference TRBV25-1 and TRBJ2-1, the complete variable domain reads EADIYQTPRYLVIGTGKKITLECSQTMGHDKMYWYQQDPGMELHLIHYSYGVNSTEKGDLSSESTVSRIRTEHFPLTLESARPSHTSQYLCASSDQTGGYNEQFFGPGTRLTVL.